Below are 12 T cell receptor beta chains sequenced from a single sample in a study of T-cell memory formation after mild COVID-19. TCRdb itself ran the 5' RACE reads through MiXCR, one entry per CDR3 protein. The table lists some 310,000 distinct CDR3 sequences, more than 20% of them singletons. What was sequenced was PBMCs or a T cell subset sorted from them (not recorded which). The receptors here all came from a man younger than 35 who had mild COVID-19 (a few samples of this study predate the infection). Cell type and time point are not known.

CDR3 region: CASSRGQLNTGELFF. CDR3 in DNA: TGCGCCAGCAGCCGGGGACAGCTGAACACCGGGGAGCTGTTTTTT. The chain employs TRBV4-3 and TRBJ2-2; 7 nucleotides match TRBD1. This CDR3 has 15 amino acids. Per germline, CDR1 LGHNA and CDR2 YSLEER. Trimming removed 4 bases from V and 1 base from J; junction bases left unmatched: 3.

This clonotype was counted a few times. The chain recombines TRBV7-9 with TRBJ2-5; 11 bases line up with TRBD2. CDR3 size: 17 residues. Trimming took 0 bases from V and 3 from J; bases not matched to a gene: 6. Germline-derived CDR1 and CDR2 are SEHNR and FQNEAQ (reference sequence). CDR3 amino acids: CASSLALAGGREETQYF. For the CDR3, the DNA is TGTGCCAGCAGCTTAGCTCTAGCGGGGGGCCGGGAAGAGACCCAGTACTTC.

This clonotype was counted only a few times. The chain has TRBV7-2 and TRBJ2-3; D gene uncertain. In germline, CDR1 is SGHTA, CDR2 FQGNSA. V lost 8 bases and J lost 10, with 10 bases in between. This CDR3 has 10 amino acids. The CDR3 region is CASAVRAQYF. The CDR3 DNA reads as TGTGCCAGCGCAGTCCGTGCGCAGTATTTT.

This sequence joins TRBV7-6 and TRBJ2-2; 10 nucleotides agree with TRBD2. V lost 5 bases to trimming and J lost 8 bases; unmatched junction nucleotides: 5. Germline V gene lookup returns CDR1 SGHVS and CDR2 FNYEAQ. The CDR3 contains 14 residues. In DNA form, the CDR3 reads TGTGCCAGCAGCGCTAGCGGGGGCCCGGGGGAGCTGTTTTTT. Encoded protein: CASSASGGPGELFF.

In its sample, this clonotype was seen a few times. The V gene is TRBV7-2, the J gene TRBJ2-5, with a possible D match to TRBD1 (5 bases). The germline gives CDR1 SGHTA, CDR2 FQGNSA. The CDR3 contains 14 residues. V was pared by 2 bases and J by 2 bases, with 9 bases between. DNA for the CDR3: TGTGCCAGCAGCTTACTCGGACAACAAGAGACCCAGTACTTC. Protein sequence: CASSLLGQQETQYF.

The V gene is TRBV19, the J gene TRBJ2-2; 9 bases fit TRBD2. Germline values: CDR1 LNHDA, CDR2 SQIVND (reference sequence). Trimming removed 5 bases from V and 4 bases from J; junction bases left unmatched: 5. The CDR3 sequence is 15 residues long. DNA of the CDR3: TGTGCCAGTAGTGCGCTAGCGGGGAGCACCGGGGAGCTGTTTTTT. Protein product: CASSALAGSTGELFF.

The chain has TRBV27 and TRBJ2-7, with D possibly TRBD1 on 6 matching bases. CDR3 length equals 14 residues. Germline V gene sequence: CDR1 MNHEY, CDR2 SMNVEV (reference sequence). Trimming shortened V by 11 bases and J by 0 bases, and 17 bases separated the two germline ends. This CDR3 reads CASRTGFDSYEQYF. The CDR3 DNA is TGTGCCTCACGTACAGGGTTTGACTCCTACGAGCAGTACTTC.

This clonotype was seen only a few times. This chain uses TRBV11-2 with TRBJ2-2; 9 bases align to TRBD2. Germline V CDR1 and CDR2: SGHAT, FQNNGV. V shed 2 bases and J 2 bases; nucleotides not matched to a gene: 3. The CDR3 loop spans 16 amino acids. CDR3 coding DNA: TGTGCCAGCAGCTTACTAGCGGGGCCCAACACCGGGGAGCTGTTTTTT. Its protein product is CASSLLAGPNTGELFF.

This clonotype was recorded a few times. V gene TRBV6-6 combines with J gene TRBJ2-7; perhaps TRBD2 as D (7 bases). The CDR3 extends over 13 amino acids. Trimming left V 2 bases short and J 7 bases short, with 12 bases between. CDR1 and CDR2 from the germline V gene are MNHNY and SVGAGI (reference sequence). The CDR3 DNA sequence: TGTGCCAGCAGTTACGGGGGGGGCCGGGAGCAGTACGTC. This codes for CASSYGGGREQYV.

The CDR3 DNA is TGTGCCAGCAGCTCTAGCGGCAGGGTTTTAAACATTCAGTACTTC. Translated: CASSSSGRVLNIQYF. This chain joins TRBV7-9 and TRBJ2-4; 7 bases map to TRBD2. Germline V gene data show CDR1 as SEHNR and CDR2 as FQNEAQ (reference sequence). There are 15 residues in the CDR3. The V segment lost 4 bases and the J segment 6 bases; nucleotides outside the gene matches: 9.

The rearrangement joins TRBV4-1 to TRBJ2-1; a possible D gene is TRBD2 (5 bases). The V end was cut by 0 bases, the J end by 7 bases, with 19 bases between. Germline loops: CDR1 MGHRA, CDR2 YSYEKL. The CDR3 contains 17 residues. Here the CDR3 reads CASSQEGVKFGENEQFF. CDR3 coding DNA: TGCGCCAGCAGCCAAGAGGGAGTTAAGTTCGGGGAGAATGAGCAGTTCTTC.

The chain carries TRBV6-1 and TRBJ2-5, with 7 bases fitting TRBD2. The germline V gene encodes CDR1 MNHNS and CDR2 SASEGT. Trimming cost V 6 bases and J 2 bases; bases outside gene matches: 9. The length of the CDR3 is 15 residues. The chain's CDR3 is CASRIGTTPQETQYF. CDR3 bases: TGTGCCAGCAGAATAGGGACTACCCCGCAAGAGACCCAGTACTTC.